A selection of T cell receptor beta chains follows, all from one sample in a study of T cells in Graves' hyperthyroidism and ophthalmopathy. One entry per CDR3 protein results from TCRdb running MiXCR on the multiplex PCR reads. The sample holds 350,000 to 400,000 distinct CDR3 sequences, 19% seen once. Source material: blood. The receptors stem from a woman aged 18-29 years with Graves' hyperthyroidism. The CDR3 runs from the conserved cysteine through the conserved F or W. The D gene is left open where the match is weak. The size of a clone is reported for some rows only, either as once, few or many, or as a class for expanded clones.

TRBJ2-5 | many | TRBV7-2 | 15 | - | CASSLLKGSGETQYF | TGTGCCAGCAGCTTACTCAAGGGCTCTGGGGAGACCCAGTACTTC
TRBJ2-7 | many | TRBV10-3 | 14 | - | CAISDGETPGEQYF | TGTGCCATCAGTGACGGAGAGACCCCGGGGGAGCAGTACTTC
TRBJ1-1 | many | TRBV6-1 | 13 | - | CASSEARGLGAFF | TGTGCCAGCAGTGAAGCCAGGGGTCTAGGGGCTTTCTTT
TRBJ1-1 | many | TRBV5-1 | 15 | - | CASSRHDRLNTEAFF | TGCGCCAGCAGCAGACACGACAGGCTGAACACTGAAGCTTTCTTT
TRBJ1-5 | - | TRBV2 | 13 | - | CASRDEDNQPQHF | TGTGCCAGCAGGGATGAGGACAATCAGCCCCAGCATTTT
TRBJ2-7 | - | TRBV12-3/TRBV12-4 | 11 | - | CAGSSRREQYF | TGTGCCGGCAGCTCACGTCGGGAGCAGTACTTC
TRBJ2-5 | - | TRBV7-9 | 13 | - | CASSLNQPETQYF | TGTGCCAGCAGCTTAAACCAACCGGAGACCCAGTACTTC
TRBJ1-5 | many | TRBV7-8 | 14 | - | CASSLLSSNQPQHF | TGTGCCAGCAGCTTATTGAGTAGCAATCAGCCCCAGCATTTT
TRBJ1-2 | many | TRBV6-1 | 14 | - | CASSEGPGHDGYTF | TGTGCCAGCAGTGAAGGGCCGGGACATGATGGCTACACCTTC
TRBJ1-2 | few | TRBV5-1 | 14 | - | CASKEAPGNYGYTF | TGCGCCAGCAAGGAGGCGCCGGGGAACTATGGCTACACCTTC
TRBJ1-1 | many | TRBV6-2/TRBV6-3 | 15 | - | CASSYLSRGNTEAFF | TGTGCCAGCAGTTATCTATCTCGGGGGAACACTGAAGCTTTCTTT
TRBJ1-1 | many | TRBV29-1 | 13 | TRBD1 | CSVGQIMNTEAFF | TGCAGCGTGGGACAGATTATGAACACTGAAGCTTTCTTT
TRBJ2-7 | many | TRBV7-3 | 15 | - | CASIFRGTDSYEQYF | TGTGCCAGCATTTTTAGGGGGACGGACTCCTACGAGCAGTACTTC
TRBJ1-2 | - | TRBV2 | 14 | TRBD1 | CASSGDAGGYGYTF | TGTGCCAGCAGTGGGGACGCAGGGGGCTATGGCTACACCTTC
TRBJ2-3 | - | TRBV5-1 | 18 | - | CASSLDRGRTSSTDTQYF | TGCGCCAGCAGCTTGGACAGGGGGCGGACTAGCAGCACAGATACGCAGTATTTT
TRBJ2-7 | many | TRBV28 | 15 | TRBD2 | CASSFLGTSGSEQYF | TGTGCCAGCAGTTTCCTTGGGACTAGCGGATCCGAGCAGTACTTC
TRBJ1-1 | many | TRBV4-2 | 15 | - | CASTKGGAMNTEAFF | TGTGCCAGCACCAAGGGGGGGGCTATGAACACTGAAGCTTTCTTT
TRBJ1-2 | many | TRBV6-5 | 13 | - | CASSYSRGNGYTF | TGTGCCAGCAGTTACTCGAGGGGGAATGGCTACACCTTC
TRBJ1-1 | - | TRBV27 | 13 | - | CASSRTFSTEAFF | TGTGCCAGCAGCCGCACATTTTCCACTGAAGCTTTCTTT
TRBJ2-7 | many | TRBV11-1 | 16 | TRBD1 | CASRHGGARGSHEQYF | TGTGCCAGCAGGCATGGGGGAGCCAGGGGGAGTCACGAGCAGTACTTC
TRBJ1-1 | many | TRBV7-6 | 15 | - | CASSPRVRGDTEAFF | TGTGCCAGCAGCCCTCGTGTAAGGGGGGACACTGAAGCTTTCTTT
TRBJ1-5 | many | TRBV20-1 | 15 | - | CSGYRPGGNNQPQHF | TGCAGTGGTTACAGGCCCGGGGGGAACAATCAGCCCCAGCATTTT
TRBJ1-2 | many | TRBV10-3 | 12 | - | CAISVGAYGYTF | TGTGCCATCAGTGTTGGGGCCTATGGCTACACCTTC
TRBJ2-7 | few | TRBV7-2 | 13 | - | CASRQGPTYEQYF | TGTGCCAGCAGGCAAGGGCCAACCTACGAGCAGTACTTC
TRBJ2-7 | many | TRBV7-2 | 15 | TRBD2 | CASSFWTSGGYEQYF | TGTGCCAGCAGCTTCTGGACTAGCGGGGGCTACGAGCAGTACTTC
TRBJ2-2 | once | TRBV6-1 | 18 | TRBD2 | CASIGPPSGSSGTGELFF | TGTGCCAGCATTGGGCCGCCTAGCGGGAGTTCGGGTACCGGGGAGCTGTTTTTT
TRBJ1-2 | many | TRBV12-3/TRBV12-4 | 11 | - | CASSLRQGPTF | TGTGCCAGCAGTTTGAGGCAGGGCCCCACCTTC
TRBJ1-2 | many | TRBV6-5 | 14 | - | CASSYGGAWDGYTF | TGTGCCAGCAGTTACGGTGGAGCGTGGGATGGCTACACCTTC
TRBJ2-5 | many | TRBV2 | 14 | - | CASSEFDSQETQYF | TGTGCCAGCAGCGAGTTTGACTCCCAAGAGACCCAGTACTTC
TRBJ1-2 | many | TRBV4-1 | 14 | TRBD1 | CASSQAGTEYGYTF | TGCGCCAGCAGCCAAGCCGGGACAGAATATGGCTACACCTTC
TRBJ1-1 | many | TRBV28 | 15 | - | CASSLIQGGNTEAFF | TGTGCCAGCAGCTTAATCCAGGGAGGGAACACTGAAGCTTTCTTT
TRBJ1-1 | many | TRBV9 | 13 | - | CASSVAGRTEAFF | TGTGCCAGCAGCGTAGCAGGGCGAACTGAAGCTTTCTTT
TRBJ2-2 | - | TRBV4-1 | 16 | TRBD2 | CASSQELAENTGELFF | TGCGCCAGCAGCCAAGAACTAGCGGAGAACACCGGGGAGCTGTTTTTT
TRBJ2-7 | many | TRBV12-3/TRBV12-4 | 14 | - | CASSLNGGPYEQYF | TGTGCCAGCAGTTTAAACGGGGGACCCTACGAGCAGTACTTC
TRBJ1-1 | many | TRBV5-1 | 14 | - | CASKDTFTNTEALF | TGCGCCAGCAAGGACACTTTTACGAACACTGAAGCTCTCTTT
TRBJ2-5 | many | TRBV20-1 | 14 | TRBD2 | CSARSGGVSETQYF | TGCAGTGCTCGTAGCGGGGGGGTCTCGGAGACCCAGTACTTC
TRBJ2-4 | - | TRBV5-1 | 17 | - | CASSSPLEGLAKNIQYF | TGCGCCAGCAGCTCGCCCCTTGAGGGTCTAGCCAAAAACATTCAGTACTTC
TRBJ2-7 | - | TRBV12-3/TRBV12-4 | 14 | TRBD2 | CASRALAGDYEQYF | TGTGCCAGCAGGGCACTAGCGGGGGACTACGAGCAGTACTTC
TRBJ2-5 | - | TRBV20-1 | 12 | - | CSASLMGETQYF | TGCAGTGCTAGCCTTATGGGAGAGACCCAGTACTTC
TRBJ1-3 | many | TRBV2 | 14 | - | CASSWLGSGNTIYF | TGTGCCAGTTCCTGGTTGGGCTCTGGAAACACCATATATTTT
TRBJ1-1 | many | TRBV18 | 13 | - | CASESGRNTEAFF | TGTGCCAGCGAATCGGGACGGAACACTGAAGCTTTCTTT
TRBJ2-7 | many | TRBV27 | 15 | TRBD1 | CASSPRTGSSYEQYF | TGTGCCAGCAGTCCCCGGACAGGGAGCTCCTACGAGCAGTACTTC
TRBJ2-7 | many | TRBV10-3 | 14 | - | CAISGSVEDHEQYF | TGTGCCATCAGTGGTTCCGTGGAAGACCACGAGCAGTACTTC
TRBJ2-7 | - | TRBV7-2 | 16 | - | CASSLASAGSRYEQYF | TGTGCCAGCAGCTTAGCATCGGCGGGGTCACGCTACGAGCAGTACTTC
TRBJ1-5 | few | TRBV28 | 15 | - | CASSFLQGWNQPQHF | TGTGCCAGCAGTTTCTTACAGGGTTGGAATCAGCCCCAGCATTTT
TRBJ2-2 | - | TRBV2 | 14 | - | CASRDWGSTGELFF | TGTGCCAGCCGGGACTGGGGTAGCACCGGGGAGCTGTTTTTT
TRBJ1-5 | many | TRBV24-1 | 16 | - | CATSDSSGQINQPQHF | TGTGCCACCAGTGATTCCTCAGGACAGATCAATCAGCCCCAGCATTTT
TRBJ1-5 | many | TRBV6-5 | 15 | - | CASSYSGSSNQPQHF | TGTGCCAGCAGTTACTCAGGGTCTAGCAATCAGCCCCAGCATTTT
TRBJ2-7 | once | TRBV20-1 | 14 | - | CSASSVSSSYEQYF | TGCAGTGCTAGTTCGGTCTCGAGCTCCTACGAGCAGTACTTC
TRBJ1-3 | many | TRBV10-3 | 14 | - | CAIRGGASGNTIYF | TGTGCCATCAGGGGGGGGGCCTCTGGAAACACCATATATTTT
TRBJ2-5 | many | TRBV12-3/TRBV12-4 | 16 | - | CASSGWTTALQETQYF | TGTGCCAGCAGTGGGTGGACAACAGCCCTACAAGAGACCCAGTACTTC
TRBJ1-1 | many | TRBV5-1 | 13 | TRBD1 | CASSEGQGRAAFF | TGCGCCAGCAGCGAGGGACAGGGACGAGCTGCTTTCTTT
TRBJ2-7 | few | TRBV5-5 | 14 | TRBD1 | CASTRRDRAPEQYF | TGTGCCAGCACCCGTCGGGACAGGGCCCCCGAGCAGTACTTC
TRBJ1-1 | many | TRBV27 | 17 | - | CASSFEAAGTFGSQAFF | TGTGCCAGCAGTTTTGAGGCGGCGGGTACCTTTGGATCCCAAGCTTTCTTT
TRBJ1-5 | many | TRBV10-3 | 15 | TRBD1 | CAISGEGARGEPQHF | TGTGCCATCAGTGGCGAGGGGGCAAGGGGAGAGCCCCAGCATTTT
TRBJ1-1 | many | TRBV6-1 | 14 | - | CASSEWEGNTEAFF | TGTGCCAGCAGTGAATGGGAGGGGAACACTGAAGCTTTCTTT
TRBJ2-2 | few | TRBV18 | 15 | TRBD1 | CASSDTTGIGGELFF | TGTGCCAGCTCGGACACGACAGGGATCGGCGGGGAGCTGTTTTTT
TRBJ1-2 | many | TRBV6-1 | 14 | TRBD1 | CASRKQGLNYGYTF | TGTGCCAGCAGGAAACAGGGGCTTAACTATGGCTACACCTTC
TRBJ2-5 | many | TRBV18 | 11 | - | CASSPGETQYF | TGTGCCAGCTCACCGGGAGAGACCCAGTACTTC